This T cell receptor beta chain is drawn from a study of early T cells in non-severe SARS-CoV-2 infection (dated by TCRdb to the early 2020s). About the full investigation: Bulk RNA from unsorted whole blood was used for TCR sequencing, so alpha and beta chains could not be paired.

A remark on this clonotype: Its antigen is not yet known. Per-nucleotide qualities are absent, and no much larger clonotype sits a single base away.

For this chain, trimming is 4 bases at the V end and 4 bases at the J end, and the number of junction bases without a gene match is 3. From the cysteine up to the phenylalanine, the CDR3 has a length of 15 residues. The sequence is cut down to CDR3 DNA, 45 bases in frame from base 1. CDR1 and CDR2 (MNHEY, SVGAGI) derive from the germline V gene. Points the paper makes about the study in general: VDJdb matching was skewed toward anti-spike CD8 responses, so virus-specific expansions were likely underestimated and private and CD4 specificities were missed.

The library was made by 5' RACE. Sequencing instrument: NextSeq 500. The TCR library protocol attached unique molecular identifiers to individual cDNA molecules to correct for sequencing error and PCR bias. Both TCR alpha and beta chains were sequenced, and tight co-correlation was observed between alpha and beta sequence abundances in each sample. In the original analysis: Decombinator V4 was used to perform V gene, J gene and CDR3 annotation of TCR sequences. TCRs were defined as expanded if a significant change between any two time points was detected under a Poisson model with p below 0.0001. TCR abundances were normalised to the total number of TCRs sequenced per sample and were expressed as counts per million. MAIT TCRs were defined by TRAV1-2 paired with TRAJ12, TRAJ20 or TRAJ33, and iNKT TCRs by TRAV10 paired with TRAJ18. VDJdb, accessed 1 November 2021, was searched for CMV, EBV and SARS-CoV-2 annotated TCRs, with TCRs annotated for multiple antigens excluded. Using fastp trimming at Q25 and MiXCR clonotype assembly, TCRdb reanalyzed the public sequencing data and kept in-frame beta chains. Entries that share a CDR3 protein sequence are merged under the most common genes and DNA. The V and J calls shown here were made by TCRdb, not taken from the authors' results. This sample comprises 30,000 to 40,000 distinct CDR3 sequences, 5.4% of them detected only once. The top ten constitute roughly 6.2% of the sample.

The study was a case-control design nested within a healthcare worker cohort in London, UK, with weekly nasopharyngeal swab PCR tests and blood sampling. Healthcare workers were enrolled in the week of the UK lockdown, from 23 to 31 March 2020, and were followed every week for up to about 16 weeks. This clonotype was obtained from an adult who was a healthcare worker with PCR-confirmed SARS-CoV-2 infection or an uninfected control (not recorded which). The material was whole blood, obtained at baseline. The sequence is built from TRBV6-5 and TRBJ2-2; 10 of the junction bases match TRBD2. The DNA sequence follows: TGTGCCAGCAGTTCACTAGCGGGAAGCACCGGGGAGCTGTTTTTT. This sequence encodes CASSSLAGSTGELFF.